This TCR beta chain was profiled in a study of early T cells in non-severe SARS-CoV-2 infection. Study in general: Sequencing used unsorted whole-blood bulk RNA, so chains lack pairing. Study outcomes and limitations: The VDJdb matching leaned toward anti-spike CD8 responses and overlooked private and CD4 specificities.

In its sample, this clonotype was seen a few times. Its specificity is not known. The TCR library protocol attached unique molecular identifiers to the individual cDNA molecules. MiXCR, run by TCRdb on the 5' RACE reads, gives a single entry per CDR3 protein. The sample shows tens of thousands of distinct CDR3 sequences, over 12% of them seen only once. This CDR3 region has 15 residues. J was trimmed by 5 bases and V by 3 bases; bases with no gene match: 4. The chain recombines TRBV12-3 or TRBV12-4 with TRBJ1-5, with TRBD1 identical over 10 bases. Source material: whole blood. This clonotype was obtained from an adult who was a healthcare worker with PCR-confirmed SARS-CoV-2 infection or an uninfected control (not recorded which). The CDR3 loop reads CASSFQGQGHQPQHF. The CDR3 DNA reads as TGTGCCAGCAGTTTTCAGGGACAGGGGCATCAGCCCCAGCATTTT.